A single sample gave rise to the 27 T cell receptor beta chains below, sequenced in a study of memory CD4+ T cells and cytomegalovirus serostatus (dated by TCRdb to about 2019). Single viable CD3+CD4+CD8-CD45RO+ cells were sorted as memory CD4+ T cells on a FACSAria II. The method behind the library was the immunoSEQ multiplex PCR assay. Drawn from immuneACCESS, this table holds only the in-frame rearrangements with V and J called that TCRdb kept. Clones are partly lost; checked studies trace under half to an unresolved V gene and leave the rest unexplained. The sample data list 30,000 to 40,000 clones, and 79% of these were observed just once. Approximately 5.7% of the sample belongs to the ten largest clones. The sequenced material came from memory CD4+ T cells from blood. The receptors stem from an adult in good health and CMV-seropositive.

The V call is TRBV4-2, the J call TRBJ2-5; D ambiguous. The CDR3 runs to 14 residues. V lost 1 base and J lost 5, with 11 bases in between. The germline V gene has CDR1 LGHNA and CDR2 YNFKEQ. CDR3 in DNA: TGTGCCAGCAGCCAAGGTTCTCGAGAGGAGACCCAGTACTTC. The encoded protein is CASSQGSREETQYF.

V is TRBV19 and J is TRBJ2-1; no reliable D call. The germline gives CDR1 LNHDA, CDR2 SQIVND (reference sequence). Trimming pared 4 bases from V and 1 base from J, leaving 5 bases between. The CDR3 has 13 residues. The CDR3 nucleotides are TGTGCCAGTAGTACCGCATCCTACAATGAGCAGTTCTTC. Translating gives CASSTASYNEQFF.

The genes are TRBV9 and TRBJ1-6, with 8 bases identical to TRBD1. With 3 bases clipped from V and 9 bases from J, the junction kept 8 bases outside the gene matches. This CDR3 is 15 amino acids long. Looked up from germline, CDR1 is SGDLS and CDR2 is YYNGEE. The CDR3 DNA sequence: TGTGCCAGCAGCGACAGACCAGGGGGCTCTTCACCCCTCCACTTT. Translating it yields CASSDRPGGSSPLHF.

The chain carries TRBV5-1 and TRBJ2-5; D might be TRBD1 or TRBD2, each matching 5 bases. V lost 0 bases and J 5 bases, leaving 20 bases between the germline ends. CDR3 length equals 17 residues. Germline CDR1 reads SGHRS; CDR2 reads YFSETQ. For the CDR3, the DNA is TGCGCCAGCAGCTTGGCCGTCTCGGTCGGGGCCGGGGAGACCCAGTACTTC. Translating it yields CASSLAVSVGAGETQYF.

The chain has TRBV18 and TRBJ2-1; TRBD2 matches 13 bases. Trimming removed 0 bases from V and 5 bases from J; junction bases left unmatched: 10. CDR1 and CDR2 (germline): KGHSH, LQKENI. The CDR3 is made up of 19 amino acids. The CDR3 loop reads CASSPPIGLAGAPDNEQFF. DNA of the CDR3: TGTGCCAGCTCACCACCAATCGGACTAGCGGGAGCCCCTGACAATGAGCAGTTCTTC.

This chain uses TRBV7-2 with TRBJ2-1; D unresolved. Trimming took 6 bases from V and 6 from J, leaving 9 bases between them. The CDR3 has 12 amino acids. Germline assignment: CDR1 SGHTA and CDR2 FQGNSA. CDR3 in amino acids: CASRLVRNEQFF. DNA for the CDR3: TGTGCCAGCAGGCTCGTCCGCAATGAGCAGTTCTTC.

V usage is TRBV10-3 and J usage is TRBJ1-5; D remains ambiguous. The CDR3 runs 19 residues. Germline CDR1 ENHRY, CDR2 SYGVKD. V shed 7 bases and J shed 2 bases, with 27 bases lying between them. The CDR3 loop reads CAIKTGWGIIPRGNQPQHF. CDR3 sequence (DNA): TGTGCCATCAAGACGGGCTGGGGAATAATTCCTCGGGGCAATCAGCCCCAGCATTTT.

The CDR3 DNA follows: TGTGCCAGCAGCTTAGGGCGGGGGGTTGGCTACGAGCAGTACTTC. Encoded protein: CASSLGRGVGYEQYF. V and J are TRBV13 and TRBJ2-7; 8 positions match TRBD2. Germline CDR1 reads PRHDT; CDR2 reads FYEKMQ (reference sequence). CDR3 length equals 15 residues. The V and J ends lost 0 bases and 3 bases, in that order; junction bases with no gene match: 4.

The chain carries TRBV27 and TRBJ1-6; the D gene is possibly TRBD1 (5 bases). CDR1 and CDR2 (germline): MNHEY, SMNVEV (reference sequence). Between the trimmed V and J ends, which lost 8 bases and 7 bases, there was a span of 15 bases. The CDR3 consists of 14 residues. The CDR3 DNA reads TGTGCCAGCGGGGACCTGGGGCCGAATTCACCCCTCCACTTT. Its protein is CASGDLGPNSPLHF.

This clone was observed a handful of times. The V gene is TRBV28, the J gene TRBJ2-5, with TRBD2 matching 7 bases. Germline V CDR1 and CDR2: MDHEN, SYDVKM. The CDR3 loop spans 16 amino acids. Trimming cost V 11 bases and J 2 bases; bases outside gene matches: 17. In DNA form, the CDR3 reads TGTGCCGCCCAAGAGGGACTAAGGATGTGGCAAGAGACCCAGTACTTC. Protein: CAAQEGLRMWQETQYF. Complete variable domain (other parts from reference TRBV28 and TRBJ2-5): DVKVTQSSRYLVKRTGEKVFLECVQDMDHENMFWYRQDPGLGLRLIYFSYDVKMKEKGDIPEGYSVSREKKERFSLILESASTNQTSMYLCAAQEGLRMWQETQYFGPGTRLLVL.

The chain carries TRBV27 and TRBJ2-7; 11 nucleotides agree with TRBD2. This CDR3 has 16 amino acids. In germline, CDR1 is MNHEY, CDR2 SMNVEV (reference sequence). V lost 3 bases and J lost 7; bases outside the gene matches: 11. The CDR3 DNA follows: TGTGCCAGCAGTTTCGATGGTAGCGGGAGGGCCGGGGAGCAGTACTTC. It yields the protein CASSFDGSGRAGEQYF.

The genes are TRBV7-2 and TRBJ1-2, with D maybe TRBD1 (6 bases). Germline CDR1 SGHTA, CDR2 FQGNSA. CDR3 length equals 15 residues. The V gene lost 5 bases and the J gene lost 7 bases, with 20 bases spanning the gap. CDR3 amino acids: CASSTSTGNLGGYTF. CDR3 nucleotides: TGTGCCAGCAGCACCTCGACAGGAAACTTGGGTGGCTACACCTTC.

V usage is TRBV4-1 and J usage is TRBJ2-3, with TRBD2 matching over 7 bases. The V gene end was trimmed by 4 bases and the J gene end by 2 bases; junction bases not matched to a gene: 12. CDR3 size: 17 residues. Germline V gene data show CDR1 as MGHRA and CDR2 as YSYEKL. This CDR3 is CASSLYPPSGTTDTQYF. The DNA for the CDR3 is TGCGCCAGCAGCCTCTACCCCCCTAGCGGAACCACAGATACGCAGTATTTT.

The chain recombines TRBV7-2 with TRBJ1-3; no firm D call. CDR1 is SGHTA and CDR2 is FQGNSA in the germline V gene. The CDR3 is made up of 12 amino acids. V lost 5 bases, J lost 2 bases, and 4 bases lay in between. CDR3 coding DNA: TGTGCCAGCAGCAGGACTGGAAACACCATATATTTT. This sequence encodes CASSRTGNTIYF.

This sequence joins TRBV11-2 and TRBJ2-5, with D hard to call. The CDR3 consists of 16 residues. Germline V gives CDR1 SGHAT, CDR2 FQNNGV. V dropped 4 bases and J dropped 4 bases, with 19 bases sitting between them. The CDR3 DNA sequence: TGTGCCAGCAGCTCCCTGGCGGCCCCCGGCCCAGAGACCCAGTACTTC. Translated: CASSSLAAPGPETQYF. The whole variable domain, filled in from reference TRBV11-2 and TRBJ2-5, reads EAGVAQSPRYKIIEKRQSVAFWCNPISGHATLYWYQQILGQGPKLLIQFQNNGVVDDSQLPKDRFSAERLKGVDSTLKIQPAKLEDSAVYLCASSSLAAPGPETQYFGPGTRLLVL.

The chain couples TRBV5-1 to TRBJ2-3; D is perhaps TRBD2 (5 bases). This CDR3 region has 14 residues. The germline V gene encodes CDR1 SGHRS and CDR2 YFSETQ. Between the trimmed V and J ends, which lost 5 bases and 2 bases, there was a span of 12 bases. CDR3 in amino acids: CASRRESATDTQYF. DNA for the CDR3: TGCGCCAGCAGGAGGGAGTCAGCCACAGATACGCAGTATTTT. The complete variable domain, with remaining parts taken from reference TRBV5-1 and TRBJ2-3, reads KAGVTQTPRYLIKTRGQQVTLSCSPISGHRSVSWYQQTPGQGLQFLFEYFSETQRNKGNFPGRFSGRQFSNSRSEMNVSTLELGDSALYLCASRRESATDTQYFGPGTRLTVL.

The chain couples TRBV19 to TRBJ1-1, with a tentative D call TRBD1 (5 bases). The CDR3 is made up of 15 amino acids. Trimming removed 0 bases at V and 10 bases at J, with 18 bases between. CDR1 LNHDA and CDR2 SQIVND come from the germline V gene (reference sequence). CDR3 residues: CASSIDGTAERGAFF. CDR3 DNA sequence: TGTGCCAGTAGTATAGATGGGACGGCTGAACGAGGAGCTTTCTTT.

The V gene is TRBV7-9, the J gene TRBJ2-7; possible D gene TRBD2, 7 bases. Trimming removed 2 bases at V and 1 base at J, with 18 bases between. The germline V gene encodes CDR1 SEHNR and CDR2 FQNEAQ (reference sequence). The CDR3 is 17 residues long. The CDR3 spells CASSLRGAETASYEQYF. The CDR3 region has the DNA TGTGCCAGCAGCTTACGGGGGGCGGAAACGGCTTCCTACGAGCAGTACTTC.

This clone was seen a handful of times. This chain uses TRBV25-1 with TRBJ1-2; a possible D gene is TRBD1 (6 bases). CDR3 length equals 16 residues. Germline lookup yields CDR1 MGHDK and CDR2 SYGVNS. Trimming pared 4 bases from V and 7 bases from J, leaving 22 bases between. The CDR3 coding sequence is TGTGCCAGCAGTGGAATGGGGGGCGCGGGCAAGGGTGGCTACACCTTC. Translated, it gives CASSGMGGAGKGGYTF.

The chain joins TRBV7-2 to TRBJ2-1; 9 nucleotides align to TRBD2. CDR1 and CDR2 (germline): SGHTA, FQGNSA. The CDR3 is 16 amino acids. Trimming at V came to 2 bases and at J to 6 bases, leaving 8 bases not matched to a gene. The CDR3 sequence: CASSLIGGRVFNEQFF. CDR3 sequence (DNA): TGTGCCAGCAGCTTAATCGGCGGGAGGGTTTTCAATGAGCAGTTCTTC.

This chain connects TRBV6-1 to TRBJ2-5; 10 positions agree with TRBD1. V lost 10 bases and J lost 5; bases outside the gene matches: 10. From germline, CDR1 is MNHNS and CDR2 SASEGT. The CDR3 is 14 residues long. The CDR3 loop reads CATRRTGGKETQYF. The CDR3 DNA reads as TGTGCCACTAGACGGACAGGGGGAAAGGAGACCCAGTACTTC.

The gene calls are TRBV28 and TRBJ1-5, with a weak D call TRBD1 (5 bases). The CDR3 length is 14 residues. V shed 2 bases and J shed 4 bases, with 9 bases lying between them. CDR1 MDHEN and CDR2 SYDVKM come from the germline V gene. This CDR3 reads CASSLPGLNQPQHF. The CDR3 DNA reads TGTGCCAGCAGTTTACCAGGGCTGAATCAGCCCCAGCATTTT.

The chain is built from TRBV19 and TRBJ1-5; D remains unclear. Germline CDR1 is LNHDA and CDR2 is SQIVND (reference sequence). CDR3 length: 12 residues. The germline V and J ends were trimmed by 5 bases and 5 bases, with 7 bases remaining between them. The CDR3 DNA follows: TGTGCCAGTAGTCAAGGATATCAGCCCCAGCATTTT. Translating it yields CASSQGYQPQHF.

The V gene is TRBV28, the J gene TRBJ2-7, with TRBD1 matching 9 bases. Germline-derived CDR1 and CDR2 are MDHEN and SYDVKM. CDR3 size: 15 residues. J lost 4 bases, V lost 1 base, and 5 bases had no gene match. The CDR3 loop is CASSLLGTGPYEQYF. CDR3 coding DNA: TGTGCCAGCAGTTTATTAGGGACAGGGCCTTACGAGCAGTACTTC.

This chain joins TRBV4-3 and TRBJ1-1; no firm D call. The CDR3 contains 15 residues. Trimming shortened V by 0 bases and J by 4 bases, and 12 bases separated the two germline ends. The germline V gene encodes CDR1 LGHNA and CDR2 YSLEER. As DNA, the CDR3 is TGCGCCAGCAGCCAAGATGGAGTCCGGGGCACTGAAGCTTTCTTT. This translates into CASSQDGVRGTEAFF.

The chain employs TRBV27 and TRBJ2-2, with 8 bases that match TRBD2. J lost 4 bases, V lost 3 bases, and 7 bases had no gene match. CDR3 length: 16 residues. CDR1 and CDR2 from the germline V gene are MNHEY and SMNVEV (reference sequence). In nucleotides, the CDR3 is TGTGCCAGCAGTTTGTCGAGCGGGAGTACCACCGGGGAGCTGTTTTTT. This codes for CASSLSSGSTTGELFF.

J is TRBJ1-1 and V is TRBV7-7; no clear D gene. This CDR3 has 16 amino acids. Per germline, CDR1 SSHAT and CDR2 FNYEAQ (reference sequence). V was clipped by 0 bases and J by 0 bases, with 11 bases between them. The CDR3 loop reads CASSLAGSRMNTEAFF. DNA of the CDR3: TGTGCCAGCAGCTTAGCGGGGTCCAGAATGAACACTGAAGCTTTCTTT.